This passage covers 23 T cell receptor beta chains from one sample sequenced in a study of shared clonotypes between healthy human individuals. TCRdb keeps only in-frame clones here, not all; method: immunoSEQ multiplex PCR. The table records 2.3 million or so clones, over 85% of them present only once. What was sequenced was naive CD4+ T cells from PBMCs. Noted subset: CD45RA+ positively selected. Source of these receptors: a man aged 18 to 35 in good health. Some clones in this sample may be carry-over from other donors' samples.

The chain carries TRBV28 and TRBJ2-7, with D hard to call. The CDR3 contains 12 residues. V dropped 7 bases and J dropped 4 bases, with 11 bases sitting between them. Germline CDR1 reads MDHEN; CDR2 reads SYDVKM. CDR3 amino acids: CASKPRRYEQYF. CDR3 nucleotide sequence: TGTGCCAGCAAACCCCGTCGGTACGAGCAGTACTTC.

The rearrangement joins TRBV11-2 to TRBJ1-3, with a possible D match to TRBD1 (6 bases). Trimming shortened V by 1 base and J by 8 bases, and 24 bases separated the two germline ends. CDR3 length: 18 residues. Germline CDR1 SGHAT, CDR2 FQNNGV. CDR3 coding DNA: TGTGCCAGCAGCTTAGCCCCCGACGACAGGTCCAATCCCCACACCATATATTTT. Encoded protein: CASSLAPDDRSNPHTIYF. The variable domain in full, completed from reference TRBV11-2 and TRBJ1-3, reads EAGVAQSPRYKIIEKRQSVAFWCNPISGHATLYWYQQILGQGPKLLIQFQNNGVVDDSQLPKDRFSAERLKGVDSTLKIQPAKLEDSAVYLCASSLAPDDRSNPHTIYFGEGSWLTVV.

The CDR3, as DNA: TGTGCCAGCAGCTTGGGGGTGGGGGCTAGCGGGACCCAGTACTTC. This sequence encodes CASSLGVGASGTQYF. V is TRBV7-2 and J is TRBJ2-5; a weak D match, TRBD2 (7 bases). Per the germline V gene, CDR1 is SGHTA and CDR2 is FQGNSA. The CDR3 extends over 15 amino acids. Trimming shortened V by 3 bases and J by 7 bases, and 18 bases separated the two germline ends.

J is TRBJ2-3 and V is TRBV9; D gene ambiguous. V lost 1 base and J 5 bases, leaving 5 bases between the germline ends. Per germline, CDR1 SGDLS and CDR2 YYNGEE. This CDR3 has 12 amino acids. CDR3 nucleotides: TGTGCCAGCAGCGTATTTGGAGATACGCAGTATTTT. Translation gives CASSVFGDTQYF.

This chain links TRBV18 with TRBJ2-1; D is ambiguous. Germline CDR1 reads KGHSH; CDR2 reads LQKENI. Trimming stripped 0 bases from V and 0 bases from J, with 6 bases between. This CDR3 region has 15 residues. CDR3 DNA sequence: TGTGCCAGCTCACCACCGTCCTTCTCCTACAATGAGCAGTTCTTC. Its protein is CASSPPSFSYNEQFF.

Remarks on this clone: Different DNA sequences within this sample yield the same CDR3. The DNA for the CDR3 is TGTGCCAGCAGTTTTGGATCCTATGGCTACACCTTC. The encoded protein is CASSFGSYGYTF. The V call is TRBV28, the J call TRBJ1-2; D remains unclear. Per germline, CDR1 MDHEN and CDR2 SYDVKM. The V gene lost 3 bases and the J gene lost 4 bases, with 6 bases spanning the gap. There are 12 residues in the CDR3.

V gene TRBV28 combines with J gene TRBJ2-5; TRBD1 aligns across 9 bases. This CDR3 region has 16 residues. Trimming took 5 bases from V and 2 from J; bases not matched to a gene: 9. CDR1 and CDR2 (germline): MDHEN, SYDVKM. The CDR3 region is CASSLPGTGTQETQYF. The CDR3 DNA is TGTGCCAGCAGTCTACCTGGGACAGGGACTCAAGAGACCCAGTACTTC. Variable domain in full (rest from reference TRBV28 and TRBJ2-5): DVKVTQSSRYLVKRTGEKVFLECVQDMDHENMFWYRQDPGLGLRLIYFSYDVKMKEKGDIPEGYSVSREKKERFSLILESASTNQTSMYLCASSLPGTGTQETQYFGPGTRLLVL.

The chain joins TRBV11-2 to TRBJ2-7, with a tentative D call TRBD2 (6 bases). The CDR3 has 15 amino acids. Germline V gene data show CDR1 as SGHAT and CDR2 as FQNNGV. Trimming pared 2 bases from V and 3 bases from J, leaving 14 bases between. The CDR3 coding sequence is TGTGCCAGCAGCTTAATTCGCGGGGTTCTCTACGAGCAGTACTTC. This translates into CASSLIRGVLYEQYF.

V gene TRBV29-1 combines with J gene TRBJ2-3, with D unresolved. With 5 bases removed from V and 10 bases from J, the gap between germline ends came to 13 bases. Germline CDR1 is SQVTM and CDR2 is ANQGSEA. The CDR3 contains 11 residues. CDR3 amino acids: CSVLDWDPQYF. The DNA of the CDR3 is TGCAGCGTTCTAGATTGGGATCCGCAGTATTTT.

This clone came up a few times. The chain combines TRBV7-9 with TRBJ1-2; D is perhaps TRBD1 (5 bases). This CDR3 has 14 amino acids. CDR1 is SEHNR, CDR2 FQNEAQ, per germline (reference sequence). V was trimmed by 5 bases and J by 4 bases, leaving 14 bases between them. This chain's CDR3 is CASSPEGGGYGYTF. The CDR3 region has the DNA TGTGCCAGCAGCCCAGAGGGTGGGGGCTATGGCTACACCTTC. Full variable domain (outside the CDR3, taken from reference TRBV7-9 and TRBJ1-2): DTGVSQNPRHKITKRGQNVTFRCDPISEHNRLYWYRQTLGQGPEFLTYFQNEAQLEKSRLLSDRFSAERPKGSFSTLEIQRTEQGDSAMYLCASSPEGGGYGYTFGSGTRLTVV.

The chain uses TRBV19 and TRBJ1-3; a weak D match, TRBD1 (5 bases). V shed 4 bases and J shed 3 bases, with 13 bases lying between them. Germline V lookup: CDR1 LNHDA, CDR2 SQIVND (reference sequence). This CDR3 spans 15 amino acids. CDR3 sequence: CASSSDRAFGNTIYF. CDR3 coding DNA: TGTGCCAGTAGTAGCGACAGAGCCTTTGGAAACACCATATATTTT. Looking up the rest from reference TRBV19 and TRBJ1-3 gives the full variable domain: DGGITQSPKYLFRKEGQNVTLSCEQNLNHDAMYWYRQDPGQGLRLIYYSQIVNDFQKGDIAEGYSVSREKKESFPLTVTSAQKNPTAFYLCASSSDRAFGNTIYFGEGSWLTVV.

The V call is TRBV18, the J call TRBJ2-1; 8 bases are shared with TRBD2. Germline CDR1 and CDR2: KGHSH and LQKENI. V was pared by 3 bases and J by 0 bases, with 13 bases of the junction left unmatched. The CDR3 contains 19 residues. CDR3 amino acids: CASSPSLVAGPSSYNEQFF. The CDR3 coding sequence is TGTGCCAGCTCACCGTCTTTAGTAGCGGGGCCAAGCTCCTACAATGAGCAGTTCTTC.

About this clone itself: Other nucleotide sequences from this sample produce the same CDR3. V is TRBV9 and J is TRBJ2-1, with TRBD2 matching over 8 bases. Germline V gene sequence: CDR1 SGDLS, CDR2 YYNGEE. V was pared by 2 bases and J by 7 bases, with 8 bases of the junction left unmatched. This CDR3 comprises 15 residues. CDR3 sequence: CASSVVAGGRNEQFF. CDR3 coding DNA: TGTGCCAGCAGCGTGGTGGCGGGAGGAAGGAATGAGCAGTTCTTC.

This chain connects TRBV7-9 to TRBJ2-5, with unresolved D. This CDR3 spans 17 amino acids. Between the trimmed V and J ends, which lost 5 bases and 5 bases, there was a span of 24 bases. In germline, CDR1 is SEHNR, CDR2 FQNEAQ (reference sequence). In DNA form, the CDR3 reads TGTGCCAGCAGCAGGTCCCCCCTGGCGACCCTTGGCGAGACCCAGTACTTC. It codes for CASSRSPLATLGETQYF.

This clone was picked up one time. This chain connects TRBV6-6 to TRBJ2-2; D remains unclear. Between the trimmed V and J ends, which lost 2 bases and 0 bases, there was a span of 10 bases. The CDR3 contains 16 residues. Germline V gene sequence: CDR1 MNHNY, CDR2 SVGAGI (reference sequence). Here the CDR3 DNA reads TGTGCCAGCAGTTACGCGGAGCTGGCGAACACCGGGGAGCTGTTTTTT. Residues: CASSYAELANTGELFF.

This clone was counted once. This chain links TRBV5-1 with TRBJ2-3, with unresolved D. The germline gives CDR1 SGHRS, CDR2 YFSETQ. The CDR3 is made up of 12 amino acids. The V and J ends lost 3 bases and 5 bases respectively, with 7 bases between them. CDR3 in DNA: TGCGCCAGCAGCTCTCCAGAAGATACGCAGTATTTT. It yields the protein CASSSPEDTQYF.

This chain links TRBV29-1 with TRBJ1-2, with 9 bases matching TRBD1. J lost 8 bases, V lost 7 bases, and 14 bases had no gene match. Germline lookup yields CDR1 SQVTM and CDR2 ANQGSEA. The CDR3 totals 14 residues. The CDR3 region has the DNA TGCAGCGGTAGAACGACAGGGGGGCCAGGGGGCTACACCTTC. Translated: CSGRTTGGPGGYTF. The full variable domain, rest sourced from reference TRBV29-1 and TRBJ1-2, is SAVISQKPSRDICQRGTSLTIQCQVDSQVTMMFWYRQQPGQSLTLIATANQGSEATYESGFVIDKFPISRPNLTFSTLTVSNMSPEDSSIYLCSGRTTGGPGGYTFGSGTRLTVV.

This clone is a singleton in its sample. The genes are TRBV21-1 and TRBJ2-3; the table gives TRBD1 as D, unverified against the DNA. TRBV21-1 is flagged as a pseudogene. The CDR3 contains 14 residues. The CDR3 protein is CASSTTGGRDTQYF. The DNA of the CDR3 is TGTGCCAGCAGCACGACAGGGGGACGGGATACGCAGTATTTT.

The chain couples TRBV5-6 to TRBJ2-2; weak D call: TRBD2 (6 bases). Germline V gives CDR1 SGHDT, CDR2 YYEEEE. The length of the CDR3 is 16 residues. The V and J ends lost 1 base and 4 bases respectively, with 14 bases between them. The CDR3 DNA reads TGTGCCAGCAGCTTGAGGGGACTCAAAGTCACCGGGGAGCTGTTTTTT. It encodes CASSLRGLKVTGELFF.

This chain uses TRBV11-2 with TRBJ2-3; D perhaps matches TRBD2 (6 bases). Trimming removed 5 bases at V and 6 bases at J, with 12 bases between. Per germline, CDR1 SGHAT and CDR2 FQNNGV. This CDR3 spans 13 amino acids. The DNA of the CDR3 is TGTGCCAGCAGCGACGGGAGAGCGGATACGCAGTATTTT. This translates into CASSDGRADTQYF.

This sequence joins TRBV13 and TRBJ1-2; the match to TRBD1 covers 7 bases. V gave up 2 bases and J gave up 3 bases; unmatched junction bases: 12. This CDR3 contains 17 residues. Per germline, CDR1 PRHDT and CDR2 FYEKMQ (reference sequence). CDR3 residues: CASSLRETGWRHYGYTF. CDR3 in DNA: TGTGCCAGCAGCTTACGGGAGACAGGGTGGCGTCACTATGGCTACACCTTC.

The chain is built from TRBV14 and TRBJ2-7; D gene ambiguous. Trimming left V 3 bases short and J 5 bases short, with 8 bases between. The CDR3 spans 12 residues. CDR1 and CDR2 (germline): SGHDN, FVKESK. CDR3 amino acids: CASSHVAHEQYF. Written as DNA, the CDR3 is TGTGCCAGCAGCCACGTGGCGCACGAGCAGTACTTC.

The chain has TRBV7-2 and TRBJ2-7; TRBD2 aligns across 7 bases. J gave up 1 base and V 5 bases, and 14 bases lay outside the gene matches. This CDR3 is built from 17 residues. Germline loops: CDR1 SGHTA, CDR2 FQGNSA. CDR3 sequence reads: CASSPSRGLAASYEQYF. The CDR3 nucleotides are TGTGCCAGCAGCCCCAGCCGAGGGCTAGCGGCTTCCTACGAGCAGTACTTC. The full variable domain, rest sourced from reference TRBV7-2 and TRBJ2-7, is GAGVSQSPSNKVTEKGKDVELRCDPISGHTALYWYRQSLGQGLEFLIYFQGNSAPDKSGLPSDRFSAERTGGSVSTLTIQRTQQEDSAVYLCASSPSRGLAASYEQYFGPGTRLTVT.